This T cell receptor beta chain was recorded in a study of tumor-infiltrating lymphocytes in localized non-small cell lung cancer. Looking at the study overall: Each patient gave resected tumor and non-adjacent uninvolved lung tissue. Regarding the study as a whole: Different pieces of the same tissue were used for each assay. IM1 and IM2 tumors showed no difference in T-cell fraction. Higher tumor T cell infiltration than in uninvolved lung was supported by TCRbeta sequencing.

The CDR3 runs 14 residues. V was trimmed by 5 bases and J by 1 base, leaving 11 bases between them. CDR1 and CDR2 from the germline V gene are MGHDK and SYGVNS. On this clone itself: The antigen remains undetermined.

Measured with immunoSEQ multiplex PCR; TCRdb has only the in-frame clones, and not every one. Of 6,800 or so clones listed, around 77% are singletons. The receptor was derived from a human donor with non-small cell lung cancer. The sequenced sample consisted of uninvolved lung tissue not adjacent to the tumor. The chain has TRBV25-1 and TRBJ1-1, with D uncertain. The CDR3 sequence is CASSRRFQNTEAFF. CDR3 coding DNA: TGTGCCAGCAGTCGGCGGTTTCAGAACACTGAAGCTTTCTTT.